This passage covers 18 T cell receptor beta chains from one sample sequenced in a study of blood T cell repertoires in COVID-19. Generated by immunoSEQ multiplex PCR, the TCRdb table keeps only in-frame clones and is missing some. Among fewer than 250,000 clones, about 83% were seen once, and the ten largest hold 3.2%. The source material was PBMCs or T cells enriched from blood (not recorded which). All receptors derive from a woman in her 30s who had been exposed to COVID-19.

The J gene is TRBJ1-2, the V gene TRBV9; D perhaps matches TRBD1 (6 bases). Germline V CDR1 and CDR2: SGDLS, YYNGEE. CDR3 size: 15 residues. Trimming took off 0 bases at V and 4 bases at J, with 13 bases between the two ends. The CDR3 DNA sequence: TGTGCCAGCAGCGTAGCTGACCAGGGGCTCTATGGCTACACCTTC. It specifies CASSVADQGLYGYTF.

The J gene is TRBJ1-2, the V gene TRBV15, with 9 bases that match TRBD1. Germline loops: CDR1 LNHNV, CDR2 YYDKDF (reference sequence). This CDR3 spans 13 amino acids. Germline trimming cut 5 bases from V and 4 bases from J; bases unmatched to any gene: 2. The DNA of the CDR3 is TGTGCCACCAGCCCGACAGGGGGCTATGGCTACACCTTC. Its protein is CATSPTGGYGYTF. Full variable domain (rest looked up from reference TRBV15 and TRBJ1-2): DAMVIQNPRYQVTQFGKPVTLSCSQTLNHNVMYWYQQKSSQAPKLLFHYYDKDFNNEADTPDNFQSRRPNTSFCFLDIRSPGLGDTAMYLCATSPTGGYGYTFGSGTRLTVV.

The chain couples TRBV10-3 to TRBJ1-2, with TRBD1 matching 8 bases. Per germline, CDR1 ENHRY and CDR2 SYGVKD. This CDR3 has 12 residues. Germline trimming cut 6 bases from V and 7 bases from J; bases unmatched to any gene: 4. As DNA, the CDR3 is TGTGCCATCAGCGACGGACAGGGTGGCTACACCTTC. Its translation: CAISDGQGGYTF.

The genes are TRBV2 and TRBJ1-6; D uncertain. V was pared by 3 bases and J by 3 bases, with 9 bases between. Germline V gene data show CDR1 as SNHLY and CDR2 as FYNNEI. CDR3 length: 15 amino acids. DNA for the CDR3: TGTGCCAGCAGTGAGCAGGCTGACTATAATTCACCCCTCCACTTT. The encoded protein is CASSEQADYNSPLHF.

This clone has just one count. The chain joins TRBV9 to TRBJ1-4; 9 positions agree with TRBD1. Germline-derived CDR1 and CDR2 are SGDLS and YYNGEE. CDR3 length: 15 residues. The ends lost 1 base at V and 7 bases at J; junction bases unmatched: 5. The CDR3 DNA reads TGTGCCAGCAGCGTAACAGGGGGCGGTAGTGAAAAACTGTTTTTT. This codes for CASSVTGGGSEKLFF.

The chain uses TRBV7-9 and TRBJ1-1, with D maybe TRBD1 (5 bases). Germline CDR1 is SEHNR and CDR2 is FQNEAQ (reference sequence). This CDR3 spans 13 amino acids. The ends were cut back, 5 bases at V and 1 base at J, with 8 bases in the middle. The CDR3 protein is CASSVQENTEAFF. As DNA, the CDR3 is TGTGCCAGCAGCGTACAGGAGAACACTGAAGCTTTCTTT.

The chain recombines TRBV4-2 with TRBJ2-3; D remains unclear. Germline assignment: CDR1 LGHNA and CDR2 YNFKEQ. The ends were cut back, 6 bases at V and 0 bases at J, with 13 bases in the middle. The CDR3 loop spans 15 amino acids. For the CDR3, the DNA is TGTGCCAGCAGTCGGAGCCAACCTAGCACAGATACGCAGTATTTT. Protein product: CASSRSQPSTDTQYF.

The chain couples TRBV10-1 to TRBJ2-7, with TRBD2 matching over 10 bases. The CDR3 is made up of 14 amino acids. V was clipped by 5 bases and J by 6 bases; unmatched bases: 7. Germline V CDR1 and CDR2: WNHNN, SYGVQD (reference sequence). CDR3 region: CASSSGTSVAEQYF. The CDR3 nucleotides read TGCGCCAGCAGTTCCGGGACTAGCGTCGCCGAGCAGTACTTC.

CDR3 amino acids: CATGTTNTGELFF. The CDR3 DNA follows: TGTGCCACCGGTACTACGAACACCGGGGAGCTGTTTTTT. The chain has TRBV24-1 and TRBJ2-2, with D hard to call. The CDR3 has 13 amino acids. Trimming removed 9 bases from V and 0 bases from J, with 7 bases in between. From germline, CDR1 is KGHDR and CDR2 SFDVKD.

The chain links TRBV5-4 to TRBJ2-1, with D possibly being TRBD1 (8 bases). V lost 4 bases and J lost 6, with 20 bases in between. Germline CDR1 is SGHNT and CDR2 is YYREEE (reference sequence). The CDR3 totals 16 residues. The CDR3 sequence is CASSDTGGQALNEQFF. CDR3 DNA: TGTGCCAGCAGCGATACGGGGGGACAGGCCCTCAATGAGCAGTTCTTC.

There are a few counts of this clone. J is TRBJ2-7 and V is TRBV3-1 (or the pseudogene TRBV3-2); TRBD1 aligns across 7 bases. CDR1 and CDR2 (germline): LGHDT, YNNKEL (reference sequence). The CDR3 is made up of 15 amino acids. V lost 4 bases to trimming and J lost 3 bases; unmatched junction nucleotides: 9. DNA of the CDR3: TGTGCCAGCAGCCCGGACGCCGGACAGGACTACGAGCAGTACTTC. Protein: CASSPDAGQDYEQYF.

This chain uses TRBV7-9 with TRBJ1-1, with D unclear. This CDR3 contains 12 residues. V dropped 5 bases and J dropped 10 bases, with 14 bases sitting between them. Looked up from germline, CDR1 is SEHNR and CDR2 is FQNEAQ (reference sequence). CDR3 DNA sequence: TGTGCCAGCAGCCGGGAGGCGGCGGGAGCTTTCTTT. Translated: CASSREAAGAFF.

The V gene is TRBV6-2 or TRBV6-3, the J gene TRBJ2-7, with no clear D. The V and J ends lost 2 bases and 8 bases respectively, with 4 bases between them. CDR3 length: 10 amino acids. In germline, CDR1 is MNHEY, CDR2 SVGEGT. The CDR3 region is CASSYGQQYF. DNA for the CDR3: TGTGCCAGCAGTTACGGGCAGCAGTACTTC.

CDR3 sequence: CASSQYFGAGGSDTQYF. The CDR3 DNA sequence: TGTGCCAGCAGCCAATACTTTGGAGCGGGGGGCTCAGATACGCAGTATTTT. The chain is built from TRBV3-1 (or the pseudogene TRBV3-2) and TRBJ2-3; 9 bases are shared with TRBD2. CDR3 length: 17 amino acids. Per the germline V gene, CDR1 is LGHDT and CDR2 is YNNKEL (reference sequence). After removal of 2 bases from V and 4 bases from J, the junction contained 10 bases not matched to a gene.

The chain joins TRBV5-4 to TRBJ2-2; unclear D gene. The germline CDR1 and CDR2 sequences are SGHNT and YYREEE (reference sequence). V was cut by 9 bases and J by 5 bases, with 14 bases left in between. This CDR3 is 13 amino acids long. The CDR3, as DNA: TGTGCCATCCCCTCCCTCGGGACCGGGGAGCTGTTTTTT. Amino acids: CAIPSLGTGELFF.

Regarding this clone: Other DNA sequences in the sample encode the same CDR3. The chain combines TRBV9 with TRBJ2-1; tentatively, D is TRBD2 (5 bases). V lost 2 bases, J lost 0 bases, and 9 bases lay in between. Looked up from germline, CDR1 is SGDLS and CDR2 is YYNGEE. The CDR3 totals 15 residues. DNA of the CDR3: TGTGCCAGCAGCGTGGTAGGGAGCTCCTACAATGAGCAGTTCTTC. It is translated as CASSVVGSSYNEQFF.

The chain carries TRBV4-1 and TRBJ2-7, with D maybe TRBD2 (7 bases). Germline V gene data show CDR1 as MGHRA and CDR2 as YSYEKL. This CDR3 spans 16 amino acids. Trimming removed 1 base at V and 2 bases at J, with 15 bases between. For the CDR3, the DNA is TGCGCCAGCAGCCAAGGGTTGCGGGGGCTGCCCTACGAGCAGTACTTC. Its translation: CASSQGLRGLPYEQYF.

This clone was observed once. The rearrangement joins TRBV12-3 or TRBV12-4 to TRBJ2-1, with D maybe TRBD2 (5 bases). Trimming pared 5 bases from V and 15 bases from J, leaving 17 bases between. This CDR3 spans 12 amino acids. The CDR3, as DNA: TGTGCCAGCAGTCCCCCGGACCTGAGCGGGTTCTTC. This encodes CASSPPDLSGFF.